Following are 25 T cell receptor beta chains from one sample sequenced in a study of blood T cell repertoires in COVID-19 (dated by TCRdb to the early 2020s). Receptors were amplified or captured by the immunoSEQ multiplex PCR assay. TCRdb mirrors the immuneACCESS table, restricted to in-frame sequences. Some clones are absent from its copies; in checked studies, under half trace to an unresolved V gene, and the reason for the others is unknown. Here the sample has around 100,000 clones; 90% occur a single time. 5.1% of the sample rests with the top ten. The specimen sequenced was peripheral blood. The receptors here all came from a man aged 50-60 years with acute or convalescent COVID-19.

CDR3 loop: CASSYLGGASNQPQHF. The CDR3 region has the DNA TGTGCCAGCAGTTACTTGGGGGGGGCAAGCAATCAGCCCCAGCATTTT. The V call is TRBV6-6, the J call TRBJ1-5; tentative D call: TRBD1 (6 bases). Deletions cut 1 base from V and 1 base from J, with 11 bases between. Germline CDR1 is MNHNY and CDR2 is SVGAGI (reference sequence). This CDR3 has 16 amino acids.

V usage is TRBV5-1 and J usage is TRBJ2-1; 13 nucleotides align to TRBD2. The CDR3 is made up of 15 amino acids. CDR1 and CDR2 from the germline V gene are SGHRS and YFSETQ. Germline trimming cut 4 bases from V and 6 bases from J; bases unmatched to any gene: 4. The CDR3 spells CASSPTSGRPNEQFF. DNA for the CDR3: TGCGCCAGCAGCCCGACTAGCGGGAGGCCCAATGAGCAGTTCTTC.

A word on this clone: The same CDR3 can be traced to other DNA sequences in this sample. The chain combines TRBV4-1 with TRBJ2-7, with 7 bases identical to TRBD1. Trimming removed 2 bases from V and 2 bases from J; junction bases left unmatched: 3. The CDR3 extends over 14 amino acids. Germline CDR1 is MGHRA and CDR2 is YSYEKL. The CDR3 DNA reads TGCGCCAGCAGCCAACCGGGACAGACCTACGAGCAGTACTTC. The encoded protein is CASSQPGQTYEQYF.

This clone was recorded once. This chain connects TRBV19 to TRBJ2-7; perhaps TRBD2 as D (5 bases). Germline assignment: CDR1 LNHDA and CDR2 SQIVND (reference sequence). This CDR3 contains 14 residues. Trimming shortened V by 3 bases and J by 6 bases, and 15 bases separated the two germline ends. Here the CDR3 reads CASSIVPGSAEQYF. The CDR3 DNA reads as TGTGCCAGTAGTATCGTCCCGGGGTCGGCCGAGCAGTACTTC.

The CDR3 bases are TGCGCCAGCAGCCTGGGACAGGGCCAAGAGACCCAGTACTTC. Protein product: CASSLGQGQETQYF. The V call is TRBV5-1, the J call TRBJ2-5; TRBD1 matches 9 bases. The germline CDR1 and CDR2 sequences are SGHRS and YFSETQ. The CDR3 is 14 amino acids. The V segment lost 4 bases and the J segment 1 base; nucleotides outside the gene matches: 2.

Only one count was recorded for this clone. This rearrangement joins TRBV7-2 to TRBJ1-1; D gene unclear. Germline V gives CDR1 SGHTA, CDR2 FQGNSA. V lost 6 bases and J lost 4, with 15 bases in between. The CDR3 covers 14 residues. The CDR3 here is CASRGTGESTEAFF. The CDR3 DNA sequence: TGTGCCAGCAGGGGAACTGGGGAGAGCACTGAAGCTTTCTTT. The full variable domain, rest sourced from reference TRBV7-2 and TRBJ1-1, is GAGVSQSPSNKVTEKGKDVELRCDPISGHTALYWYRQSLGQGLEFLIYFQGNSAPDKSGLPSDRFSAERTGGSVSTLTIQRTQQEDSAVYLCASRGTGESTEAFFGQGTRLTVV.

This sequence joins TRBV19 and TRBJ1-1, with no clear D. The CDR3 covers 16 residues. Trimming removed 4 bases from V and 0 bases from J, with 15 bases in between. Germline V CDR1 and CDR2: LNHDA, SQIVND (reference sequence). The CDR3 DNA is TGTGCCAGTAGTACTACGACGGGAAATATGAACACTGAAGCTTTCTTT. Translated: CASSTTTGNMNTEAFF.

The rearrangement joins TRBV3-1 (or the pseudogene TRBV3-2) to TRBJ2-7, with unresolved D. V lost 2 bases and J 2 bases, leaving 16 bases between the germline ends. There are 16 residues in the CDR3. Germline V CDR1 and CDR2: LGHDT, YNNKEL (reference sequence). The DNA for the CDR3 is TGTGCCAGCAGCCAACCCTCGGGTAGCCAAACCTACGAGCAGTACTTC. Amino acid sequence: CASSQPSGSQTYEQYF.

V gene TRBV2 combines with J gene TRBJ2-4; tentative D call: TRBD1 (6 bases). Germline V gives CDR1 SNHLY, CDR2 FYNNEI. The V end was cut by 4 bases, the J end by 10 bases, with 14 bases between. The CDR3 totals 13 residues. The DNA of the CDR3 is TGTGCCAGCAGTGGCAGGGGAATAGAGATTCAGTACTTC. It encodes CASSGRGIEIQYF.

The V call is TRBV29-1, the J call TRBJ2-5; tentative D call: TRBD1 (6 bases). The CDR3 spans 12 residues. Germline V CDR1 and CDR2: SQVTM, ANQGSEA. Trimming left V 6 bases short and J 4 bases short, with 12 bases between. The CDR3 nucleotides are TGCAGCGTGCCCAGGGGCGGAGAGACCCAGTACTTC. Its translation is CSVPRGGETQYF.

The V call is TRBV6-5, the J call TRBJ1-4; 8 bases fit TRBD1. Germline CDR1 is MNHEY and CDR2 is SVGAGI. The V gene end was trimmed by 6 bases and the J gene end by 0 bases; junction bases not matched to a gene: 0. The CDR3 sequence is 14 residues long. CDR3: CASRQGATNEKLFF. The CDR3 DNA reads as TGTGCCAGCAGACAGGGGGCAACTAATGAAAAACTGTTTTTT.

The chain employs TRBV5-6 and TRBJ2-2; 9 nucleotides match TRBD2. V was pared by 4 bases and J by 1 base, with 14 bases of the junction left unmatched. Germline lookup yields CDR1 SGHDT and CDR2 YYEEEE. This CDR3 has 19 amino acids. The CDR3 reads CASSQDPSGRSRNTGELFF. In DNA, the CDR3 is TGTGCCAGCAGCCAAGATCCCAGCGGGAGGTCGAGGAACACCGGGGAGCTGTTTTTT.

V is TRBV27 and J is TRBJ1-1; D is undetermined. This CDR3 has 13 residues. Looked up from germline, CDR1 is MNHEY and CDR2 is SMNVEV (reference sequence). The V and J ends lost 2 bases and 6 bases respectively, with 10 bases between them. The CDR3 reads CASSLQVMAEAFF. As DNA, the CDR3 is TGTGCCAGCAGTTTACAGGTTATGGCTGAAGCTTTCTTT.

This chain joins TRBV4-3 and TRBJ2-1, with D possibly TRBD2 on 6 matching bases. CDR1 and CDR2 (germline): LGHNA, YSLEER. The CDR3 contains 15 residues. Trimming took off 0 bases at V and 4 bases at J, with 10 bases between the two ends. CDR3 protein: CASSQDTGEYNEQFF. DNA for the CDR3: TGCGCCAGCAGCCAAGATACGGGAGAGTACAATGAGCAGTTCTTC.

In this sample, this clone turned up once. The V gene is TRBV29-1, the J gene TRBJ2-2; a possible D gene is TRBD2 (5 bases). The CDR3 spans 13 residues. CDR1 and CDR2 (germline): SQVTM, ANQGSEA. With 5 bases removed from V and 7 bases from J, the gap between germline ends came to 14 bases. CDR3 sequence: CSVYQRQYGELFF. The CDR3 bases are TGCAGCGTTTACCAGCGGCAGTACGGGGAGCTGTTTTTT.

The chain combines TRBV6-1 with TRBJ1-5; 9 positions agree with TRBD1. The CDR3 spans 18 residues. Germline-derived CDR1 and CDR2 are MNHNS and SASEGT. Trimming at V came to 2 bases and at J to 2 bases, leaving 10 bases not matched to a gene. DNA of the CDR3: TGTGCCAGCAGTGAATTCCTACAGGGGGCGAAGGGCAATCAGCCCCAGCATTTT. Its protein is CASSEFLQGAKGNQPQHF.

The chain has TRBV3-1 (or the pseudogene TRBV3-2) and TRBJ2-2, with 8 bases matching TRBD2. J lost 4 bases, V lost 1 base, and 5 bases had no gene match. Germline lookup yields CDR1 LGHDT and CDR2 YNNKEL (reference sequence). CDR3 length: 16 amino acids. The CDR3 region has the DNA TGTGCCAGCAGCCAAGTGGTTCTAGCGGGCACCGGGGAGCTGTTTTTT. It translates to CASSQVVLAGTGELFF.

J is TRBJ2-7 and V is TRBV5-4; TRBD1 aligns across 10 bases. V lost 4 bases and J lost 0; bases outside the gene matches: 10. Germline CDR1 SGHNT, CDR2 YYREEE (reference sequence). This CDR3 spans 17 amino acids. The CDR3 sequence is CASSPGLGQGVSYEQYF. Written as DNA, the CDR3 is TGTGCCAGCAGCCCAGGCCTAGGACAGGGGGTCTCCTACGAGCAGTACTTC.

V gene TRBV27 combines with J gene TRBJ1-5; 7 positions match TRBD1. CDR1 and CDR2 (germline): MNHEY, SMNVEV (reference sequence). The CDR3 length is 14 residues. The J segment lost 11 bases and the V segment lost 4 bases, leaving 11 bases of the junction unmatched. CDR3: CASSSGDRVRAQHF. In DNA, the CDR3 is TGTGCCAGCAGTTCAGGAGACAGGGTCAGGGCCCAGCATTTT.

This chain connects TRBV9 to TRBJ1-6; possible D gene TRBD1, 5 bases. Trimming took 0 bases from V and 7 from J, leaving 8 bases between them. Germline-derived CDR1 and CDR2 are SGDLS and YYNGEE. This CDR3 is built from 14 residues. The CDR3 region has the DNA TGTGCCAGCAGCGTAGAGGGGCCCAATTCACCCCTCCACTTT. Translation: CASSVEGPNSPLHF.

This rearrangement joins TRBV6-5 to TRBJ2-3; TRBD2 aligns across 7 bases. This CDR3 is built from 12 residues. V shed 6 bases and J 8 bases; nucleotides not matched to a gene: 5. Germline CDR1 MNHEY, CDR2 SVGAGI. The CDR3 bases are TGTGCCAGCAGCTACCCGGGGGGTACGCAGTATTTT. Translated, it gives CASSYPGGTQYF.

J is TRBJ2-7 and V is TRBV6-2 or TRBV6-3, with TRBD2 identical over 12 bases. The CDR3 consists of 18 residues. J gave up 3 bases and V 2 bases, and 11 bases lay outside the gene matches. Germline V gives CDR1 MNHEY, CDR2 SVGEGT. The CDR3 protein is CASSYNPGLAGLNYEQYF. The CDR3 coding sequence is TGTGCCAGCAGTTACAATCCAGGACTAGCGGGACTTAACTACGAGCAGTACTTC.

The J gene is TRBJ2-7, the V gene TRBV2; TRBD2 is a possible D gene (7 bases). Germline V CDR1 and CDR2: SNHLY, FYNNEI. The V end was cut by 1 base, the J end by 5 bases, with 12 bases between. This CDR3 region has 14 residues. CDR3 sequence (DNA): TGTGCCAGCAGTGAAGACCGGGGGGCAGACGAGCAGTACTTC. Translating it yields CASSEDRGADEQYF.

The rearrangement uses TRBV18 and TRBJ2-7, with 9 bases identical to TRBD2. Trimming removed 4 bases from V and 4 bases from J; junction bases left unmatched: 5. The germline CDR1 and CDR2 sequences are KGHSH and LQKENI. The CDR3 is made up of 14 amino acids. The CDR3, as DNA: TGTGCCAGCTCACTAGCGGGAGAGGGATACGAGCAGTACTTC. Translated, it gives CASSLAGEGYEQYF. Together with reference TRBV18 and TRBJ2-7, the CDR3 gives the full variable domain: NAGVMQNPRHLVRRRGQEARLRCSPMKGHSHVYWYRQLPEEGLKFMVYLQKENIIDESGMPKERFSAEFPKEGPSILRIQQVVRGDSAAYFCASSLAGEGYEQYFGPGTRLTVT.

The rearrangement uses TRBV5-1 and TRBJ1-1, with D maybe TRBD1 (5 bases). The V end was cut by 4 bases, the J end by 2 bases, with 12 bases between. Germline CDR1 and CDR2: SGHRS and YFSETQ. This CDR3 contains 14 residues. CDR3 coding DNA: TGCGCCAGCAGCCCCGGGACTTCTAACACTGAAGCTTTCTTT. Its protein product is CASSPGTSNTEAFF.